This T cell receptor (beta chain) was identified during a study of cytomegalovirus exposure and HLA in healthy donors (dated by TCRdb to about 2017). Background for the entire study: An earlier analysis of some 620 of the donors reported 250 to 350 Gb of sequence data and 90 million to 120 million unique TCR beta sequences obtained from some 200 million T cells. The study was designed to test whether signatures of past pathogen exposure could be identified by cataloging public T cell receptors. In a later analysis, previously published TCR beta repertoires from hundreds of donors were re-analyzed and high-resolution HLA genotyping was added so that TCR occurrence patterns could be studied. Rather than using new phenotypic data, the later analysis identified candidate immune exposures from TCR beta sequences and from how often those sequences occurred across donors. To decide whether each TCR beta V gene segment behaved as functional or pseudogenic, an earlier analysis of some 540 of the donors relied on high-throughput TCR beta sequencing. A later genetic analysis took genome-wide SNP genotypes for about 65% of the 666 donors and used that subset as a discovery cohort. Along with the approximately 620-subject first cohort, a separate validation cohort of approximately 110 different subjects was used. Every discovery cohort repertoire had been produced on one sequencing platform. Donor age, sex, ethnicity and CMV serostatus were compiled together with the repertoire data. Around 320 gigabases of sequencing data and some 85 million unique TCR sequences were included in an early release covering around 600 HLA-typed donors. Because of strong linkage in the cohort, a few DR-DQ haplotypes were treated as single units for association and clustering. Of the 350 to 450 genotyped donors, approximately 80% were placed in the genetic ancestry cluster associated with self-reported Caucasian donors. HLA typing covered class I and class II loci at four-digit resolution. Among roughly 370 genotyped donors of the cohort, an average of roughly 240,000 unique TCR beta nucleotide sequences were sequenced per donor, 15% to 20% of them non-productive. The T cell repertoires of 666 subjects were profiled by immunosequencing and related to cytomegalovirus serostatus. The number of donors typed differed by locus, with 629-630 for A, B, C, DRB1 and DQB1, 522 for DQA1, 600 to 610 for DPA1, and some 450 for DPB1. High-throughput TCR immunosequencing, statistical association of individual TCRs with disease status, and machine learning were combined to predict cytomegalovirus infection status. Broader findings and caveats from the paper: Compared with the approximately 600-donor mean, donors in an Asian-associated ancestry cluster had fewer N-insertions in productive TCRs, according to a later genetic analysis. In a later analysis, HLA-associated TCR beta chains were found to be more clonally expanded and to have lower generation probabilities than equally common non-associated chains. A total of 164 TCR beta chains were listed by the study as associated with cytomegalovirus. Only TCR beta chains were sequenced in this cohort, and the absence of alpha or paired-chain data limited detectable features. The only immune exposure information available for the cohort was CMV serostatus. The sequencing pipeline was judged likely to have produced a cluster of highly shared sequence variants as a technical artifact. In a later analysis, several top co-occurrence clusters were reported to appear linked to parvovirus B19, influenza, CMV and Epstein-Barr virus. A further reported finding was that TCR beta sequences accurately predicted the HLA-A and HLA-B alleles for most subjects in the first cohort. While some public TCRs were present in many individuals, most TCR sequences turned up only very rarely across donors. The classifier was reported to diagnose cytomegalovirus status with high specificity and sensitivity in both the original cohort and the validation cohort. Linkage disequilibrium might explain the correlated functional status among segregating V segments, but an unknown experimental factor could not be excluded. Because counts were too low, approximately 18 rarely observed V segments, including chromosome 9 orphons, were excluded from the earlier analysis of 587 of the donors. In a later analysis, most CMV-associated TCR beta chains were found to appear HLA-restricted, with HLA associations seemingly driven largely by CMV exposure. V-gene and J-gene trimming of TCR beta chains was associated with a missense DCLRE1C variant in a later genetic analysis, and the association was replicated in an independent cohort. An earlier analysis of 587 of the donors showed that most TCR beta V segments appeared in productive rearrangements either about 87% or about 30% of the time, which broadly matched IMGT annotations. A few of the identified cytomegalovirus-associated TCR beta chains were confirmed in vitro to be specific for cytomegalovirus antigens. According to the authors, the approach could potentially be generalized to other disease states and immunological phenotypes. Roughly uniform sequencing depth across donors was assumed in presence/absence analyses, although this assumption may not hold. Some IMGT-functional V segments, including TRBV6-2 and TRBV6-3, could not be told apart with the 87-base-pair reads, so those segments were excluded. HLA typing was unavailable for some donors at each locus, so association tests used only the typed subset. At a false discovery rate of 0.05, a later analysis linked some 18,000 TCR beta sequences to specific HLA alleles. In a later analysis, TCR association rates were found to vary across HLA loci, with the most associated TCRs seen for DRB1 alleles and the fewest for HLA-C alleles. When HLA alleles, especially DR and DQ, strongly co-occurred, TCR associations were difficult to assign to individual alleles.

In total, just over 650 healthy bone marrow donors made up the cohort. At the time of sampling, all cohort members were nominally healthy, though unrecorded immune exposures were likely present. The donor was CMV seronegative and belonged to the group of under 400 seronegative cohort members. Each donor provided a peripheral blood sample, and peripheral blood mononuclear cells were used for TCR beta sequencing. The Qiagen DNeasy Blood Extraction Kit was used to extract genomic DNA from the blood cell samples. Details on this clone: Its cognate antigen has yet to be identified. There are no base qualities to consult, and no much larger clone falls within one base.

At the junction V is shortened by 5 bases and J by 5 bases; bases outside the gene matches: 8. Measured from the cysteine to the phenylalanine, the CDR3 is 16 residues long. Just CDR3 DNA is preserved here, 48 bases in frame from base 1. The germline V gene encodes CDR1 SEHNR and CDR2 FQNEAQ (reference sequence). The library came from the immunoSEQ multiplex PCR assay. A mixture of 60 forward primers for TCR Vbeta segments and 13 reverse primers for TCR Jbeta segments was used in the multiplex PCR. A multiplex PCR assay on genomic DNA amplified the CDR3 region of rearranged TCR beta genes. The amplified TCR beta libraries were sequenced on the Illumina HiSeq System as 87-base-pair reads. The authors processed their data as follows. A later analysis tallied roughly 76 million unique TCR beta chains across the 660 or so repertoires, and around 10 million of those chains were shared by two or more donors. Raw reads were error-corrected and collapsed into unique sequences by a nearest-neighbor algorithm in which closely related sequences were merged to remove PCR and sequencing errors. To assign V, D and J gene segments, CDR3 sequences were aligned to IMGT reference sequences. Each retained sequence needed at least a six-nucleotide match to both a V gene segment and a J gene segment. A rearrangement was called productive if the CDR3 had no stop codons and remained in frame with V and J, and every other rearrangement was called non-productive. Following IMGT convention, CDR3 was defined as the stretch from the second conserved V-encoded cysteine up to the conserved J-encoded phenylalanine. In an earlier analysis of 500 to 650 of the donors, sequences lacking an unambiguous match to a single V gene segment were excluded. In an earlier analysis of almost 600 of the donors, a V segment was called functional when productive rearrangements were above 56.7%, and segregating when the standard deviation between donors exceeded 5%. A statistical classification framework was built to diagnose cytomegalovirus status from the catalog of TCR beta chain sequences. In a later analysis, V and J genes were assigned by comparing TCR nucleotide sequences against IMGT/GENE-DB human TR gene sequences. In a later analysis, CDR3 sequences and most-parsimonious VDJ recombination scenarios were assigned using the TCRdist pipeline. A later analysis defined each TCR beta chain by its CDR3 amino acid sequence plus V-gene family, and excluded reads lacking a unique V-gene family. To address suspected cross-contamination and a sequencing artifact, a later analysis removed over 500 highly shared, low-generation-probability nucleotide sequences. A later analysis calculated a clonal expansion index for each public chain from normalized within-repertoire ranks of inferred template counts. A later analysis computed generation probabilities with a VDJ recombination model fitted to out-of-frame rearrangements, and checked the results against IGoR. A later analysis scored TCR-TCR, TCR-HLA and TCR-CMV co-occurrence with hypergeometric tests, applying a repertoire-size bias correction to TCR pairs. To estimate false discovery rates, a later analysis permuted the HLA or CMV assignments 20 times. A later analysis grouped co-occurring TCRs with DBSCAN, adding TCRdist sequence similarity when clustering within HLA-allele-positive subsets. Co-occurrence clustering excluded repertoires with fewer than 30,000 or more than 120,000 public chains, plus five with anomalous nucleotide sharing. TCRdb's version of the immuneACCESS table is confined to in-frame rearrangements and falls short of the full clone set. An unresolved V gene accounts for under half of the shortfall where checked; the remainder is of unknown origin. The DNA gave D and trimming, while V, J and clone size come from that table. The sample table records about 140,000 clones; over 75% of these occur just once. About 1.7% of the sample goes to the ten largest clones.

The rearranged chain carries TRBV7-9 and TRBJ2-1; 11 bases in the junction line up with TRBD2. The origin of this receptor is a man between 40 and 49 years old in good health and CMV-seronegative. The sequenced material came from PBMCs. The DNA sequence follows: TGTGCCAGCAGCGCCACCACTAGCGGGAGTGACAATGAGCAGTTCTTC. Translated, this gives CASSATTSGSDNEQFF.